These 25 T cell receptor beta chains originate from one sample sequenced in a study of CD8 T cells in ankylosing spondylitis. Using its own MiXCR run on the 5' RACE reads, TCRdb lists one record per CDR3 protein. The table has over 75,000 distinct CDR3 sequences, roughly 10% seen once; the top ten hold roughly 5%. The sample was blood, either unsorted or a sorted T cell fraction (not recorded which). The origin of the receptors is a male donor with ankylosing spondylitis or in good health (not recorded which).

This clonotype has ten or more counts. The CDR3: CASRTSGGQDTQYF. The CDR3 region has the DNA TGTGCCAGTAGAACTAGCGGGGGCCAAGATACGCAGTATTTT. The V and J genes are TRBV19 and TRBJ2-3, with 11 nucleotides matching TRBD2. Trimming took 6 bases from V and 5 from J; bases not matched to a gene: 4. Germline assignment: CDR1 LNHDA and CDR2 SQIVND (reference sequence). The CDR3 covers 14 residues. The full variable domain, with the rest looked up from reference TRBV19 and TRBJ2-3, is DGGITQSPKYLFRKEGQNVTLSCEQNLNHDAMYWYRQDPGQGLRLIYYSQIVNDFQKGDIAEGYSVSREKKESFPLTVTSAQKNPTAFYLCASRTSGGQDTQYFGPGTRLTVL.

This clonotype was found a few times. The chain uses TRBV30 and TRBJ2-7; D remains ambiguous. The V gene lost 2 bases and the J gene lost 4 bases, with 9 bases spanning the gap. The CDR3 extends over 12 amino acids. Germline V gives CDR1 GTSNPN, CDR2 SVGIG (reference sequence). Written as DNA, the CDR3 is TGTGCCTGGAGTCCATCCGATTACGAGCAGTACTTC. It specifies CAWSPSDYEQYF.

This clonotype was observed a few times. CDR3 coding DNA: TGTGCCAGCAGCTTGGCCCGACAGGGTAGAAACAATCAGCCCCAGCATTTT. Protein: CASSLARQGRNNQPQHF. The chain is built from TRBV5-8 and TRBJ1-5, with 7 bases identical to TRBD1. After removal of 0 bases from V and 3 bases from J, the junction contained 9 bases not matched to a gene. The CDR3 runs 17 residues. The germline gives CDR1 SGHTS, CDR2 YDEGEE.

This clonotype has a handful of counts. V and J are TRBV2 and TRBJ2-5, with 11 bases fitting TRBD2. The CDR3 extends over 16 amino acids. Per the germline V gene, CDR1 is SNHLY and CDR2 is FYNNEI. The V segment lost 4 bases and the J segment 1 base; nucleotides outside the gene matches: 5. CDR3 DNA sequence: TGTGCCAGCAGTGCCGGGACTAGCGGACTCCAAGAGACCCAGTACTTC. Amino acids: CASSAGTSGLQETQYF.

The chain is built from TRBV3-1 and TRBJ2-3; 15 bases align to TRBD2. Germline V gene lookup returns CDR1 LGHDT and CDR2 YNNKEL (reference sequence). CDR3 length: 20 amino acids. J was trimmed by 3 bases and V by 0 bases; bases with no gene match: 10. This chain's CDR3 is CASSQEAGTSGGLGTDTQYF. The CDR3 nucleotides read TGTGCCAGCAGCCAAGAGGCCGGGACTAGCGGGGGGCTGGGTACAGATACGCAGTATTTT.

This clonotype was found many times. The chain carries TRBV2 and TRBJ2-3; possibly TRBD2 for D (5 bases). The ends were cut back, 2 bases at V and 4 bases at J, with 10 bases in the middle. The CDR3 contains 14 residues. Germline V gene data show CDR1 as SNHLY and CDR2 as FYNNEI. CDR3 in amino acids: CASSEQLAADTQYF. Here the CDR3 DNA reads TGTGCCAGCAGTGAACAGCTAGCTGCAGATACGCAGTATTTT.

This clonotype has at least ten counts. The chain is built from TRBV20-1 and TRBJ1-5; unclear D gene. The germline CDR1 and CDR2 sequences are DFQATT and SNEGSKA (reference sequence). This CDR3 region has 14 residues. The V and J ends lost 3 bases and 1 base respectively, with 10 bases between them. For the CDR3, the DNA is TGCAGTGCTAGGACGCGTCGGAGCAATCAGCCCCAGCATTTT. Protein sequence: CSARTRRSNQPQHF.

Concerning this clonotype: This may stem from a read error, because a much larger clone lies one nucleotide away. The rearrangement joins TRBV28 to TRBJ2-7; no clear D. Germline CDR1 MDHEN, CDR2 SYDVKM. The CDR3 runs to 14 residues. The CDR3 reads CANSLEPGSWEQYF. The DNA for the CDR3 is TGTGCCAACAGTTTAGAGCCAGGTTCGTGGGAGCAGTACTTC.

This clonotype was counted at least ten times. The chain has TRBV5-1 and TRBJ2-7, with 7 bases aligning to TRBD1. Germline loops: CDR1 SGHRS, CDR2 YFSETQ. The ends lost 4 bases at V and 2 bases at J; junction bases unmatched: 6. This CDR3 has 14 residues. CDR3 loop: CASSGAGGTYEQYF. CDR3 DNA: TGCGCCAGCAGCGGGGCAGGGGGAACCTACGAGCAGTACTTC.

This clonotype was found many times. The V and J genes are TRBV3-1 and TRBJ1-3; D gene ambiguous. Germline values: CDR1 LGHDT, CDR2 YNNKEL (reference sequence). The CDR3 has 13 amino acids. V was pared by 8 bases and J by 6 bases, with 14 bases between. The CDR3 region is CASRKGQLNTIYF. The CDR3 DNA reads TGTGCCAGCCGGAAAGGGCAGCTAAACACCATATATTTT.

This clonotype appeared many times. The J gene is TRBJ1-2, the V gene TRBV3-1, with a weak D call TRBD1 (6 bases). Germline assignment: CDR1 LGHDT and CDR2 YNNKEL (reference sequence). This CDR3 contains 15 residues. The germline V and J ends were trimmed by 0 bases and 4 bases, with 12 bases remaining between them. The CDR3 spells CASSQDWQGSYGYTF. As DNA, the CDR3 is TGTGCCAGCAGCCAAGATTGGCAGGGGAGCTATGGCTACACCTTC.

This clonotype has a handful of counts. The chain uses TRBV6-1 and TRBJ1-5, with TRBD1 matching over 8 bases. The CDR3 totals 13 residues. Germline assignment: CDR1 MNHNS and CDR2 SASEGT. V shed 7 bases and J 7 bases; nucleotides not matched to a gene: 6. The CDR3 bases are TGTGCCAGCACCGGACAGGGTGTACAGCCCCAGCATTTT. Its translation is CASTGQGVQPQHF.

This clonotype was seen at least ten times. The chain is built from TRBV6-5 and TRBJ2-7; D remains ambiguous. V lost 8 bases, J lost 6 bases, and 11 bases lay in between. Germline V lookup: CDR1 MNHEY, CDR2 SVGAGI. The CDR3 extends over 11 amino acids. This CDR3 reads CASQFSSEQYF. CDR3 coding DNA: TGTGCCAGCCAGTTTTCTTCCGAGCAGTACTTC.

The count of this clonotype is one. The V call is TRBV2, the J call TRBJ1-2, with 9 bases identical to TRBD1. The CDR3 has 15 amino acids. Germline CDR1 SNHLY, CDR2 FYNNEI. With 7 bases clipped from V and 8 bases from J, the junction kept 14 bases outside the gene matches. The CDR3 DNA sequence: TGTGCCAGCACCGCTACCCCTACAGGGGGCGAAGGCTACACCTTC. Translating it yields CASTATPTGGEGYTF.

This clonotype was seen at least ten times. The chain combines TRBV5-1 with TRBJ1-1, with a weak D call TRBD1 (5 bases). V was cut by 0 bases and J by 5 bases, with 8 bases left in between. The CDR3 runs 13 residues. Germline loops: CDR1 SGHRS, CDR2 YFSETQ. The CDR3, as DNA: TGCGCCAGCAGCTTGGGGGACGTAACTGAAGCTTTCTTT. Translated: CASSLGDVTEAFF. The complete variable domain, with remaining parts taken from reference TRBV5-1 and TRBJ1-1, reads KAGVTQTPRYLIKTRGQQVTLSCSPISGHRSVSWYQQTPGQGLQFLFEYFSETQRNKGNFPGRFSGRQFSNSRSEMNVSTLELGDSALYLCASSLGDVTEAFFGQGTRLTVV.

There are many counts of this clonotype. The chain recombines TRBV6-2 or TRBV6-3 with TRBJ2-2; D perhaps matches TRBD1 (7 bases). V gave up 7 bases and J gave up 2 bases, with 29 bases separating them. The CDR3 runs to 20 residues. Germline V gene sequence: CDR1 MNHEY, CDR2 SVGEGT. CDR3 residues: CASTQIPRRTGGSNTGELFF. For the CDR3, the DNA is TGTGCCAGCACCCAAATTCCCCGGAGGACAGGAGGGTCTAACACCGGGGAGCTGTTTTTT.

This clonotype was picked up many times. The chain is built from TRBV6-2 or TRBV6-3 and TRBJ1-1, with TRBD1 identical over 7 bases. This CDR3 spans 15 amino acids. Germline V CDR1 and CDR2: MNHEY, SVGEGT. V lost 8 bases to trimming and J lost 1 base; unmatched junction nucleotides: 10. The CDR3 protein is CASASGGQTNTEAFF. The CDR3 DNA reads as TGTGCCAGCGCATCCGGGGGACAGACGAACACTGAAGCTTTCTTT.

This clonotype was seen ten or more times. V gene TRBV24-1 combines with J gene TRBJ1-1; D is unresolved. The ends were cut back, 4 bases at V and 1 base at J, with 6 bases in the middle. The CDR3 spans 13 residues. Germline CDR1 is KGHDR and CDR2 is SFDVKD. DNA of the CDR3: TGTGCCACCAGTGAGAACAGGAACACTGAAGCTTTCTTT. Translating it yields CATSENRNTEAFF.

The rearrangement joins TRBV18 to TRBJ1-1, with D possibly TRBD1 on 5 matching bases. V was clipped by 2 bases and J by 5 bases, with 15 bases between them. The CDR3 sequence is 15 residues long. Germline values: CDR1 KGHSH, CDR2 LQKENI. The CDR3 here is CASSPMSRGDTEAFF. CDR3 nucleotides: TGTGCCAGCTCACCAATGTCAAGGGGCGATACTGAAGCTTTCTTT.

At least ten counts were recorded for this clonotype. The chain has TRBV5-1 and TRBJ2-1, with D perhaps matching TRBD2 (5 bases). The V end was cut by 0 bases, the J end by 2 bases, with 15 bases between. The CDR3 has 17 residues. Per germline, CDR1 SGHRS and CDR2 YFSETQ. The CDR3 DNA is TGCGCCAGCAGCTTGGTTCCTCGGGGATTTACCTACAATGAGCAGTTCTTC. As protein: CASSLVPRGFTYNEQFF.

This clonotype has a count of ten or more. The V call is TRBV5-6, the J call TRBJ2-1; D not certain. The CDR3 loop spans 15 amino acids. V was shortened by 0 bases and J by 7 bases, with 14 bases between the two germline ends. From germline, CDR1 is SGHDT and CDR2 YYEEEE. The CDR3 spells CASSLVPDGLNEQFF. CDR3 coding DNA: TGTGCCAGCAGCTTGGTTCCGGACGGATTAAATGAGCAGTTCTTC.

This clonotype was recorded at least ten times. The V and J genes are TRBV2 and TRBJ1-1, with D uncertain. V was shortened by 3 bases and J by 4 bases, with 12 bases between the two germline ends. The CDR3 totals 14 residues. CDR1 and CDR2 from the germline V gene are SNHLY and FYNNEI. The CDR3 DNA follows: TGTGCCAGCAGTGACGGGGTTCTTGGCACTGAAGCTTTCTTT. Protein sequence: CASSDGVLGTEAFF.

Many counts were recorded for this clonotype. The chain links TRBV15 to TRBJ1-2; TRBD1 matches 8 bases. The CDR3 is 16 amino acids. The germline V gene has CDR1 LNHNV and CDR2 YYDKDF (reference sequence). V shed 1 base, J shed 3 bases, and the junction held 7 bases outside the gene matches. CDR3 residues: CATSRARGQVDYGYTF. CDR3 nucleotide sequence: TGTGCCACCAGCAGAGCAAGGGGACAGGTCGACTATGGCTACACCTTC.

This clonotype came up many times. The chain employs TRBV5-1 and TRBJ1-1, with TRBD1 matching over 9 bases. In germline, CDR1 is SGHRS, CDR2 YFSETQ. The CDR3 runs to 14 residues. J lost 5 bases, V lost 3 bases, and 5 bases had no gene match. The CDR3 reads CASSSGQGRTEAFF. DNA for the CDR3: TGCGCCAGCAGCTCCGGACAGGGGAGGACTGAAGCTTTCTTT.

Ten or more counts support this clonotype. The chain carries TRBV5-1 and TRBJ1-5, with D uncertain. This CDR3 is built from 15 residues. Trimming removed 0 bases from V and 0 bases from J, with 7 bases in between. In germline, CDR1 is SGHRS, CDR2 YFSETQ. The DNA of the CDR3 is TGCGCCAGCAGCTTGGGAGAAAATAGCAATCAGCCCCAGCATTTT. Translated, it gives CASSLGENSNQPQHF.